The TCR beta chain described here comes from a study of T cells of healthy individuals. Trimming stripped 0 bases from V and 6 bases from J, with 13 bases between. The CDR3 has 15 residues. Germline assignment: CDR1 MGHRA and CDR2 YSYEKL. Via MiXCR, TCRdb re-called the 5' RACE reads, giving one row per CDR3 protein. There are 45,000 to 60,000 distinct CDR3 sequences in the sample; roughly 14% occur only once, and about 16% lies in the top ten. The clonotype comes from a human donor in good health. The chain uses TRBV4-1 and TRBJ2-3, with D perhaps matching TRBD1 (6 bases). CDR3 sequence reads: CASSQDVQGWDTQYF. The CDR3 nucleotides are TGCGCCAGCAGCCAAGATGTGCAGGGGTGGGATACGCAGTATTTT.